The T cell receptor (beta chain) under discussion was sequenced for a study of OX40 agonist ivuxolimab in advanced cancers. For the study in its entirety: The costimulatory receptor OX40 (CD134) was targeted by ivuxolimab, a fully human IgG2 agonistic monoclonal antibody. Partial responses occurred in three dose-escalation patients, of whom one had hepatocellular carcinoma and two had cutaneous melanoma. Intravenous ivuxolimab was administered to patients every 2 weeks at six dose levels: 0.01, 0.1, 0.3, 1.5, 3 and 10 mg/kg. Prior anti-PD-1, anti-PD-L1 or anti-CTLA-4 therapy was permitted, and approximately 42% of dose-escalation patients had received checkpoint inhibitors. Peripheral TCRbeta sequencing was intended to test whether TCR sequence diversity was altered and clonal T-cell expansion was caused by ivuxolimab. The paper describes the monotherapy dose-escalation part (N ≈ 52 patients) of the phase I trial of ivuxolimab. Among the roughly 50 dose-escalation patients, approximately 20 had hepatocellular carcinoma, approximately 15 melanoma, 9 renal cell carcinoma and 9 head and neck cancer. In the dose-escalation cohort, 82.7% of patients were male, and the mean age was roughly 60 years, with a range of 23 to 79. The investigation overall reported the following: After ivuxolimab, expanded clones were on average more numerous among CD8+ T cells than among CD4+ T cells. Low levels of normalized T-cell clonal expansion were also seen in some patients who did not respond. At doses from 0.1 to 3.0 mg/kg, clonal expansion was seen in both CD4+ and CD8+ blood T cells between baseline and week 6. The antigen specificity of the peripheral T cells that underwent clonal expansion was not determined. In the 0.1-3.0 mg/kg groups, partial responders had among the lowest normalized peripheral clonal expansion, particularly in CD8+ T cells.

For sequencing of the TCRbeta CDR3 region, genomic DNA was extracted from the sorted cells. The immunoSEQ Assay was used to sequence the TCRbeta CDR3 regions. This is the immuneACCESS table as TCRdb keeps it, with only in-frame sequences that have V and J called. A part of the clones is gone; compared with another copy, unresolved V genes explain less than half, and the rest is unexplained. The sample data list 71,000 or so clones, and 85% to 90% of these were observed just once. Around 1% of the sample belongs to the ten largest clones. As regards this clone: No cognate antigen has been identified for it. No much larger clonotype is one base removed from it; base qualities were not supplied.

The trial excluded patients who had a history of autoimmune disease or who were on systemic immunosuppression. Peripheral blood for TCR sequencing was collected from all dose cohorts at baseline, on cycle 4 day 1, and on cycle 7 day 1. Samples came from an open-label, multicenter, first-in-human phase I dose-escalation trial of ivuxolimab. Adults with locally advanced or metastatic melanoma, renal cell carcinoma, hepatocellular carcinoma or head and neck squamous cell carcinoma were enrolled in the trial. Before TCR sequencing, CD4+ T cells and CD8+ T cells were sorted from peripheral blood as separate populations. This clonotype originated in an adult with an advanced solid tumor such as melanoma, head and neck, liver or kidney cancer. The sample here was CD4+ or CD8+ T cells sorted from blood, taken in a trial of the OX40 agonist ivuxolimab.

CDR3 reads: CASTQGVNYGYTF. The sequenced DNA is TGTGCCAGTACCCAGGGGGTTAACTATGGCTACACCTTC. The sequence links TRBV19 to TRBJ1-2, and TRBD1 aligns with 7 junction nucleotides. Trimming removed 7 bases from V and 1 base from J; the gene matches leave 3 bases unexplained. The CDR3 holds 13 amino acids from the cysteine to the phenylalanine. Left in the record is the CDR3 DNA by itself, 39 bases read in frame from the first base. CDR1 and CDR2 (LNHDA, SQIVND) derive from the germline V gene (reference sequence).